This is a list of T cell receptor beta chains from one sample in a study. TCRdb reprocessed the 5' RACE reads via MiXCR and lists one record per CDR3 protein. The sample includes around 9,000 distinct CDR3 sequences, 30% to 40% of them seen just once. Specimen: Tregs sorted from blood. The receptors come from a female donor with breast cancer. Both conserved end residues are trimmed from each CDR3. D genes are given only for firm matches.

d_call: .; v_call: TRBV5-1; j_call: TRBJ1-2; cdr3_aa: ASSFRGSTYGYI
d_call: .; v_call: TRBV7-2; j_call: TRBJ2-3; cdr3_aa: ASSHTGLIRIDTQY
d_call: .; v_call: TRBV4-1; j_call: TRBJ2-1; cdr3_aa: ASSHGSERAYNEQF
d_call: TRBD2; v_call: TRBV24-1; j_call: TRBJ2-1; cdr3_aa: ATSGNGGGGSGFNEQF
d_call: TRBD1; v_call: TRBV6-1; j_call: TRBJ2-3; cdr3_aa: ASSDRTGTQY
d_call: .; v_call: TRBV29-1; j_call: TRBJ2-3; cdr3_aa: SVSVWLGTQY
d_call: TRBD1; v_call: TRBV10-3; j_call: TRBJ2-1; cdr3_aa: APSPTGGIYNEQF
d_call: .; v_call: TRBV28; j_call: TRBJ1-1; cdr3_aa: ASSLIEGFPEAF
d_call: TRBD2; v_call: TRBV5-1; j_call: TRBJ2-1; cdr3_aa: ASSGLAGGVEQL
d_call: .; v_call: TRBV30; j_call: TRBJ2-1; cdr3_aa: AWTSTRMSEQF
d_call: TRBD1; v_call: TRBV5-6; j_call: TRBJ2-3; cdr3_aa: ASSLVRGRDTDTQY
d_call: TRBD1; v_call: TRBV9; j_call: TRBJ1-4; cdr3_aa: ASQHRGANEKLF
d_call: .; v_call: TRBV6-2/TRBV6-3; j_call: TRBJ2-1; cdr3_aa: GSQRRVSSYNEQF
d_call: TRBD1; v_call: TRBV28; j_call: TRBJ2-6; cdr3_aa: ASSSTGTGTSGANVLT
d_call: TRBD1; v_call: TRBV20-1; j_call: TRBJ1-5; cdr3_aa: SARHDRAVRSQPQH
d_call: .; v_call: TRBV20-1; j_call: TRBJ2-5; cdr3_aa: SARHGYSLRPQETQY
d_call: .; v_call: TRBV6-2/TRBV6-3; j_call: TRBJ2-3; cdr3_aa: ASSPSTDTQY
d_call: TRBD1; v_call: TRBV20-1; j_call: TRBJ1-1; cdr3_aa: SAPLAGGQNTEAF
d_call: .; v_call: TRBV18; j_call: TRBJ1-5; cdr3_aa: ASSPRSSNQPQH
d_call: .; v_call: TRBV6-2/TRBV6-3; j_call: TRBJ1-1; cdr3_aa: ASSNRKTNTEAF
d_call: .; v_call: TRBV20-1; j_call: TRBJ2-1; cdr3_aa: SATGGDEQF
d_call: TRBD2; v_call: TRBV20-1; j_call: TRBJ2-1; cdr3_aa: SVRSLAGVYEQF
d_call: .; v_call: TRBV24-1; j_call: TRBJ2-5; cdr3_aa: ATSDPRGRETQY
d_call: .; v_call: TRBV4-2; j_call: TRBJ2-5; cdr3_aa: ASSPSDRSQETQY
d_call: .; v_call: TRBV5-1; j_call: TRBJ2-7; cdr3_aa: ASSWGSPRGSYEQY
d_call: TRBD1; v_call: TRBV12-3/TRBV12-4; j_call: TRBJ1-1; cdr3_aa: ASSMTGGGTEAF
d_call: TRBD1; v_call: TRBV6-1; j_call: TRBJ1-2; cdr3_aa: AIGTGGYGYT
d_call: .; v_call: TRBV2; j_call: TRBJ1-5; cdr3_aa: ASSVLGLGNQPQH
d_call: .; v_call: TRBV20-1; j_call: TRBJ1-5; cdr3_aa: SARDSDGGFQPQH
d_call: TRBD2; v_call: TRBV9; j_call: TRBJ2-3; cdr3_aa: ASSLRLAGVTDTQY
d_call: .; v_call: TRBV18; j_call: TRBJ2-5; cdr3_aa: ASSPRHQETQY
d_call: .; v_call: TRBV5-1; j_call: TRBJ2-1; cdr3_aa: ASSLVRFPYNEQF
d_call: .; v_call: TRBV7-9; j_call: TRBJ1-1; cdr3_aa: ASSLTPEAF
d_call: TRBD1; v_call: TRBV4-3; j_call: TRBJ1-1; cdr3_aa: ASSQDPGGWIWNTEAF
d_call: TRBD2; v_call: TRBV7-6; j_call: TRBJ2-1; cdr3_aa: ASSLVSSGSYRPHEQF
d_call: .; v_call: TRBV7-9; j_call: TRBJ1-2; cdr3_aa: ASSSDGGDGYT
d_call: .; v_call: TRBV3-1; j_call: TRBJ2-5; cdr3_aa: ASSQRQKETQY
d_call: .; v_call: TRBV6-1; j_call: TRBJ2-2; cdr3_aa: ASGTNTGELF
d_call: TRBD2; v_call: TRBV6-5; j_call: TRBJ2-7; cdr3_aa: ASSYSVLAATYEQY
d_call: .; v_call: TRBV18; j_call: TRBJ2-6; cdr3_aa: ASSPSQGSGANVLT
d_call: .; v_call: TRBV6-5; j_call: TRBJ2-3; cdr3_aa: ASRSGGDTQY
d_call: .; v_call: TRBV5-1; j_call: TRBJ2-3; cdr3_aa: ASSLIVTDTQY